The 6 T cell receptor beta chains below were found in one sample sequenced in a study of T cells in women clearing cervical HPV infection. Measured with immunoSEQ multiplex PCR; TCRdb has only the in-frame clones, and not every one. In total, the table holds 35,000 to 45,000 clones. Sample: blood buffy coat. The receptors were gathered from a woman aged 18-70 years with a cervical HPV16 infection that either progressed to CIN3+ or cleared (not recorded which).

CDR3 residues: CSAQGGGYTF. The DNA read from the CDR3 is TGCAGTGCTCAGGGAGGTGGC. The rearrangement uses TRBV20-1 and TRBJ1-2; tentatively, D is TRBD1 (5 bases). The read is 3 residues too short to cover the CDR3 end, so that end is filled in from the germline J gene. The CDR3 is 10 amino acids. The germline V gene encodes CDR1 DFQATT and CDR2 SNEGSKA (reference sequence). V lost 5 bases and J lost 7, with 8 bases in between.

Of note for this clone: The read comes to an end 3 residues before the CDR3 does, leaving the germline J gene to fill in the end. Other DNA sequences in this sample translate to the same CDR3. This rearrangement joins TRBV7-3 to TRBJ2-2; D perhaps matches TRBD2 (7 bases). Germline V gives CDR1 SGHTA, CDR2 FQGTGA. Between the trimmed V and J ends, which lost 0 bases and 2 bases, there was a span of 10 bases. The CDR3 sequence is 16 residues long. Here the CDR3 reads CASSLTGGANTGELFF. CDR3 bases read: TGTGCCAGCAGCTTAACGGGGGGGGCAAACACCGGGGAG.

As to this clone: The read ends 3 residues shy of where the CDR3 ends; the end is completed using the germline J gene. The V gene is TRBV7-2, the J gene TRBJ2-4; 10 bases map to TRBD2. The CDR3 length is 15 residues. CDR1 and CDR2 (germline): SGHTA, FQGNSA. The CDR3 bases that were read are TGTGCCAGCAGCTTTCCCGGGACTAGCGCCGCGGAT. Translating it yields CASSFPGTSAAD. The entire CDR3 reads CASSFPGTSAADQYF.

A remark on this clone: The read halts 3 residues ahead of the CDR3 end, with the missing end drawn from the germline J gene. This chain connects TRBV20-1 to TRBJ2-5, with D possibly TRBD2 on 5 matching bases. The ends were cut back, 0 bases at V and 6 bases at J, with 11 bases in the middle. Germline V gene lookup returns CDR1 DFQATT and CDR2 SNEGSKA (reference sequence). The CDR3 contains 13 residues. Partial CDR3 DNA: TGCAGTGCTAGAGATCGGGCGGGTCAGACC. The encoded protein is CSARDRAGQT. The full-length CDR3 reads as CSARDRAGQTQYF.

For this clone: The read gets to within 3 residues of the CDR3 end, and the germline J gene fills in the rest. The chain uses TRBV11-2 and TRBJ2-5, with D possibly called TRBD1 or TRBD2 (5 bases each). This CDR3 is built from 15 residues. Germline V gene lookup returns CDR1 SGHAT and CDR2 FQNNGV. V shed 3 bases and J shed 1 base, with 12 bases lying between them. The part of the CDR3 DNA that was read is TGTGCCAGCAGCTTTTCGGGAACAGGCCAAGAGACC. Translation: CASSFSGTGQET. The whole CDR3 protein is CASSFSGTGQETQYF.

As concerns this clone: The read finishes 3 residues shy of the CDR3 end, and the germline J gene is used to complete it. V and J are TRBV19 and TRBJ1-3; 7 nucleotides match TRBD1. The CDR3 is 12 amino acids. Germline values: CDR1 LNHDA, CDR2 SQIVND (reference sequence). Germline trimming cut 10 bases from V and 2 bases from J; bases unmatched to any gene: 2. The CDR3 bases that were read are TGTGCCACTACAGGGGCTGGAAACACC. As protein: CATTGAGNT. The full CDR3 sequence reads CATTGAGNTIYF.